The 24 T cell receptor beta chains given below trace back to one sample, sequenced in a study of T cell changes during pregnancy in multiple sclerosis. Profiled with immunoSEQ multiplex PCR; TCRdb holds only in-frame clones, not every one. This table has about 13,000 clones, about nine tenths appearing once. The material sequenced was CD8+ T cells from peripheral blood mononuclear cells, taken in the first trimester of pregnancy. Source of these receptors: a female donor with multiple sclerosis, enrolled in a pregnancy study.

The CDR3, as DNA: TGTGCCAGCAGCCAACAGACGGCCGCCAGCTCCTACGAGCAGTACTTC. This codes for CASSQQTAASSYEQYF. The rearrangement joins TRBV7-9 to TRBJ2-7, with unresolved D. Germline V gene sequence: CDR1 SEHNR, CDR2 FQNEAQ (reference sequence). V shed 5 bases and J shed 0 bases, with 17 bases lying between them. The CDR3 spans 16 residues.

V gene TRBV6-1 combines with J gene TRBJ2-7; a weak D match, TRBD2 (6 bases). There are 15 residues in the CDR3. V shed 8 bases and J shed 0 bases, with 17 bases lying between them. Per germline, CDR1 MNHNS and CDR2 SASEGT. The CDR3 spells CASSDGDGSSYEQYF. The CDR3, as DNA: TGTGCCAGCTCGGACGGGGACGGGAGCTCCTACGAGCAGTACTTC.

By sample share, this clone is medium-sized (0.01 to 0.1%). V is TRBV6-4 and J is TRBJ2-1; 13 bases are a match to TRBD2. Trimming cost V 5 bases and J 8 bases; bases outside gene matches: 6. Per the germline V gene, CDR1 is MRHNA and CDR2 is SNTAGT. The CDR3 extends over 15 amino acids. CDR3 bases: TGTGCCAGCAGTCCCGGGACTAGCGGGGTGGATGAGCAGTTCTTC. Its translation: CASSPGTSGVDEQFF.

The chain combines TRBV19 with TRBJ1-1, with D tentatively TRBD1 (6 bases). V dropped 3 bases and J dropped 8 bases, with 13 bases sitting between them. Germline loops: CDR1 LNHDA, CDR2 SQIVND (reference sequence). The CDR3 extends over 13 amino acids. CDR3 in amino acids: CASSIIPGTEAFF. CDR3 sequence (DNA): TGTGCCAGTAGTATCATCCCCGGGACAGAAGCTTTCTTT. The entire variable domain, with the rest obtained from reference TRBV19 and TRBJ1-1, is as follows: DGGITQSPKYLFRKEGQNVTLSCEQNLNHDAMYWYRQDPGQGLRLIYYSQIVNDFQKGDIAEGYSVSREKKESFPLTVTSAQKNPTAFYLCASSIIPGTEAFFGQGTRLTVV.

In this sample, this clone turned up once. The CDR3 sequence is CASSLTPGGTEAFF. CDR3 nucleotide sequence: TGTGCCAGCAGCCTGACACCAGGGGGCACTGAAGCTTTCTTT. This chain connects TRBV28 to TRBJ1-1; 7 positions match TRBD1. The CDR3 spans 14 residues. In germline, CDR1 is MDHEN, CDR2 SYDVKM. V lost 6 bases and J lost 4; bases outside the gene matches: 8.

V usage is TRBV11-2 and J usage is TRBJ2-1; D remains ambiguous. Germline loops: CDR1 SGHAT, CDR2 FQNNGV. Trimming removed 0 bases from V and 0 bases from J, with 12 bases in between. The CDR3 is 17 amino acids. CDR3 residues: CASSLEPPVSSYNEQFF. CDR3 nucleotides: TGTGCCAGCAGCTTAGAACCCCCCGTGAGCTCCTACAATGAGCAGTTCTTC.

The genes are TRBV5-1 and TRBJ1-1, with D tentatively TRBD1 (5 bases). The CDR3 contains 14 residues. The V gene's germline CDR1 is SGHRS and CDR2 YFSETQ. Between the trimmed V and J ends, which lost 4 bases and 1 base, there was a span of 11 bases. The CDR3: CASSRLGGNTEAFF. CDR3 nucleotide sequence: TGCGCCAGCAGCCGCTTGGGGGGGAACACTGAAGCTTTCTTT.

V and J are TRBV6-4 and TRBJ2-2; possible D gene TRBD1, 5 bases. The CDR3 is 13 residues long. CDR1 is MRHNA, CDR2 SNTAGT, per germline. Trimming removed 5 bases from V and 6 bases from J, with 10 bases in between. The CDR3, as DNA: TGTGCCAGCAGTAGAGACAGTCCCGGGGAGCTGTTTTTT. This gives the protein CASSRDSPGELFF.

This rearrangement joins TRBV30 to TRBJ2-7, with D uncertain. V was shortened by 2 bases and J by 6 bases, with 8 bases between the two germline ends. Germline V gene lookup returns CDR1 GTSNPN and CDR2 SVGIG (reference sequence). The CDR3 covers 11 residues. The CDR3 sequence is CAWSREIEQYF. For the CDR3, the DNA is TGTGCCTGGAGTCGCGAGATCGAGCAGTACTTC. The full variable domain, completed using reference TRBV30 and TRBJ2-7, is SQTIHQWPATLVQPVGSPLSLECTVEGTSNPNLYWYRQAAGRGLQLLFYSVGIGQISSEVPQNLSASRPQDRQFILSSKKLLLSDSGFYLCAWSREIEQYFGPGTRLTVT.

The V call is TRBV7-9, the J call TRBJ2-7, with D unresolved. V dropped 2 bases and J dropped 0 bases, with 14 bases sitting between them. CDR3 size: 16 residues. Germline V gene data show CDR1 as SEHNR and CDR2 as FQNEAQ (reference sequence). CDR3 residues: CASSLLGAESSYEQYF. In DNA form, the CDR3 reads TGTGCCAGCAGCTTATTGGGCGCAGAGAGCTCCTACGAGCAGTACTTC.

The rearrangement uses TRBV7-3 and TRBJ2-5, with D possibly matching TRBD2 (6 bases). The CDR3 is 17 amino acids. The ends were cut back, 2 bases at V and 5 bases at J, with 21 bases in the middle. Germline V gene lookup returns CDR1 SGHTA and CDR2 FQGTGA. Written as DNA, the CDR3 is TGTGCCAGCAGCTTATATGGGAGGACGGGGGATGGTGAGACCCAGTACTTC. Translation gives CASSLYGRTGDGETQYF.

The chain joins TRBV19 to TRBJ2-2; D may be TRBD2 (6 bases). CDR1 is LNHDA and CDR2 is SQIVND in the germline V gene (reference sequence). The ends were cut back, 3 bases at V and 3 bases at J, with 14 bases in the middle. CDR3 length equals 16 residues. CDR3 sequence: CASSMLGGSDTGELFF. In DNA, the CDR3 is TGTGCCAGTAGTATGCTTGGAGGGAGCGACACCGGGGAGCTGTTTTTT.

This chain links TRBV27 with TRBJ2-1; TRBD2 is a possible D gene (7 bases). Trimming pared 7 bases from V and 1 base from J, leaving 11 bases between. Germline lookup yields CDR1 MNHEY and CDR2 SMNVEV (reference sequence). The CDR3 totals 14 residues. Here the CDR3 DNA reads TGTGCCAGCATAGGGGGAGGGTCCTACAATGAGCAGTTCTTC. The encoded protein is CASIGGGSYNEQFF.

The chain joins TRBV7-9 to TRBJ1-1, with a weak D call TRBD1 (6 bases). This CDR3 contains 13 residues. Germline values: CDR1 SEHNR, CDR2 FQNEAQ (reference sequence). The V gene lost 3 bases and the J gene lost 7 bases, with 12 bases spanning the gap. The CDR3 nucleotides are TGTGCCAGCAGCTTCGCAGGGGTGAGTGAAGCTTTCTTT. It is translated as CASSFAGVSEAFF. Complete variable domain (other parts from reference TRBV7-9 and TRBJ1-1): DTGVSQNPRHKITKRGQNVTFRCDPISEHNRLYWYRQTLGQGPEFLTYFQNEAQLEKSRLLSDRFSAERPKGSFSTLEIQRTEQGDSAMYLCASSFAGVSEAFFGQGTRLTVV.

The V call is TRBV10-3, the J call TRBJ2-1; the match to TRBD2 covers 8 bases. Germline V CDR1 and CDR2: ENHRY, SYGVKD. With 3 bases clipped from V and 4 bases from J, the junction kept 5 bases outside the gene matches. The CDR3 extends over 15 amino acids. CDR3 loop: CAISDPGGQYNEQFF. The CDR3 region has the DNA TGTGCCATCAGTGACCCGGGGGGGCAATACAATGAGCAGTTCTTC.

The chain carries TRBV7-9 and TRBJ1-2; no reliable D call. Deletions cut 5 bases from V and 8 bases from J, with 21 bases between. The length of the CDR3 is 15 residues. Looked up from germline, CDR1 is SEHNR and CDR2 is FQNEAQ (reference sequence). In DNA form, the CDR3 reads TGTGCCAGCAGCCCCTGGGGAGGGAAGAAGGAAGGCTACACCTTC. Translating it yields CASSPWGGKKEGYTF.

In this sample, this clone turned up a few times. This chain connects TRBV6-1 to TRBJ1-6; 7 bases match TRBD1. Trimming took 6 bases from V and 7 from J; bases not matched to a gene: 6. This CDR3 is 14 amino acids long. CDR1 is MNHNS, CDR2 SASEGT, per germline. This chain's CDR3 is CASSSTGENSPLHF. CDR3 sequence (DNA): TGTGCCAGCAGCAGTACAGGGGAGAATTCACCCCTCCACTTT.

The CDR3 coding sequence is TGTGCCAGCAGCTTGACTAGCGGTTACTACAATGAGCAGTTCTTC. Amino acid sequence: CASSLTSGYYNEQFF. J is TRBJ2-1 and V is TRBV13, with 9 bases lining up with TRBD2. The CDR3 has 15 amino acids. The germline V gene encodes CDR1 PRHDT and CDR2 FYEKMQ (reference sequence). Unmatched junction bases numbered 3, after V lost 3 bases and J lost 3 bases.

The chain couples TRBV27 to TRBJ1-1, with D possibly being TRBD1 (5 bases). The CDR3 consists of 14 residues. Germline V gives CDR1 MNHEY, CDR2 SMNVEV (reference sequence). V dropped 7 bases and J dropped 1 base, with 13 bases sitting between them. The CDR3 loop reads CASTPQGTNTEAFF. For the CDR3, the DNA is TGTGCCAGCACCCCCCAGGGAACGAACACTGAAGCTTTCTTT.

The V call is TRBV6-5, the J call TRBJ2-2; 9 bases agree with TRBD1. The CDR3 has 15 amino acids. Per the germline V gene, CDR1 is MNHEY and CDR2 is SVGAGI. Unmatched junction bases numbered 3, after V lost 2 bases and J lost 5 bases. CDR3 region: CASSYTGGWTGELFF. DNA of the CDR3: TGTGCCAGCAGTTACACAGGGGGCTGGACCGGGGAGCTGTTTTTT.

The chain employs TRBV2 and TRBJ1-6; D gene unclear. V dropped 3 bases and J dropped 6 bases, with 18 bases sitting between them. Per germline, CDR1 SNHLY and CDR2 FYNNEI. The CDR3 loop spans 17 amino acids. CDR3 in amino acids: CASSDLGPLRGNSPLHF. Here the CDR3 DNA reads TGTGCCAGCAGTGACCTTGGACCCCTACGGGGTAATTCACCCCTCCACTTT. Combining the CDR3 with reference TRBV2 and TRBJ1-6 gives the whole variable domain EPEVTQTPSHQVTQMGQEVILRCVPISNHLYFYWYRQILGQKVEFLVSFYNNEISEKSEIFDDQFSVERPDGSNFTLKIRSTKLEDSAMYFCASSDLGPLRGNSPLHFGNGTRLTVT.

The chain recombines TRBV28 with TRBJ1-5, with D perhaps matching TRBD1 (5 bases). Per germline, CDR1 MDHEN and CDR2 SYDVKM. The CDR3 covers 14 residues. V gave up 3 bases and J gave up 3 bases, with 9 bases separating them. CDR3 in DNA: TGTGCCAGCAGTTTTAGACAGATCAATCAGCCCCAGCATTTT. This codes for CASSFRQINQPQHF.

The rearrangement links TRBV18 to TRBJ2-7; weak D call: TRBD1 (6 bases). This CDR3 has 13 amino acids. V was shortened by 5 bases and J by 0 bases, with 8 bases between the two germline ends. Germline lookup yields CDR1 KGHSH and CDR2 LQKENI. The CDR3 DNA sequence: TGTGCCAGCTCAAGACAGGACTCCTACGAGCAGTACTTC. As protein: CASSRQDSYEQYF.

This clone was observed once. The CDR3 sequence is CASSWGDSLSGYTF. The DNA of the CDR3 is TGTGCCAGCAGCTGGGGGGACAGCCTGAGTGGCTACACCTTC. The chain combines TRBV5-6 with TRBJ1-2; 7 positions agree with TRBD1. J was trimmed by 7 bases and V by 3 bases; bases with no gene match: 9. CDR3 length: 14 residues. Germline values: CDR1 SGHDT, CDR2 YYEEEE.